This T cell receptor beta chain was sequenced during a study of blood T cell repertoires in COVID-19. About the research overall: Acute and convalescent COVID-19 samples came from the United States, Italy and Spain. The analysed material was cDNA or gDNA that came from T cells, B-cell-depleted T cells, or PBMCs.

Per the original data handling: Amplification from reference gene primers served as the basis for estimated nucleated cell counts. Assay: immunoSEQ multiplex PCR; the TCRdb copy retains only in-frame clones and omits some. V, J and clone size derive from that table, while D and trimming were established from the DNA sequence. The sample lists 100,000 to 150,000 clones; roughly 80% were seen once. The germline V gene has CDR1 LNHDA and CDR2 SQIVND (reference sequence). The CDR3 extends over 16 amino acids. V was pared by 5 bases and J by 0 bases, with 16 bases between. The material sequenced was peripheral blood. The receptor comes from a man aged 50-59 years with acute or convalescent COVID-19. This chain joins TRBV19 and TRBJ1-1; D not resolved. CDR3 amino acids: CASSGLRVGMNTEAFF. The CDR3 bases are TGTGCCAGTAGTGGACTTCGGGTCGGCATGAACACTGAAGCTTTCTTT.